Listed below are T cell receptor beta chains from one sample, sequenced in a study of blood T cell repertoires in COVID-19. The method was immunoSEQ multiplex PCR; TCRdb's version includes in-frame clones alone and lacks a portion of them. The table includes fewer than 300,000 clones, 85% detected once. Specimen: peripheral blood. These receptors all stem from a human donor in a cohort sampled during active COVID-19. CDR3s include the opening cysteine and the closing phenylalanine or tryptophan. The D gene is left open where the match is weak. Some rows have no size entry. The others give once, few or many, or a class for an expanded clone.

>TRBJ2-2|TRBD1|TRBV5-6|-
CASRPTGVRAGELFF
TGTGCCAGCAGACCAACAGGGGTCCGGGCCGGGGAGCTGTTTTTT
>TRBJ1-2|TRBD1|TRBV12-3/TRBV12-4|-
CASRDRAPYGYTF
TGTGCCAGCAGAGACAGGGCTCCTTATGGCTACACCTTC
>TRBJ2-3|TRBD1|TRBV5-1|-
CASSLASGQGLSSFGGTQYF
TGCGCCAGCAGCTTGGCCTCGGGACAGGGGCTATCCTCCTTTGGCGGTACGCAGTATTTT
>TRBJ2-3|TRBD1|TRBV2|many
CASSAGTASTDTQYF
TGTGCCAGCAGCGCCGGGACAGCTAGCACAGATACGCAGTATTTT
>TRBJ2-7|-|TRBV10-3|once
CAISVKSEQYF
TGTGCCATCAGTGTAAAATCGGAGCAGTACTTC
>TRBJ1-1|-|TRBV28|-
CASSLGTAGNTEAFF
TGTGCCAGCAGTTTGGGCACCGCCGGGAACACTGAAGCTTTCTTT
>TRBJ1-5|-|TRBV4-1|-
CASSQDLTAGVGQPQHF
TGCGCCAGCAGCCAAGATTTGACCGCAGGGGTGGGTCAGCCCCAGCATTTT
>TRBJ2-2|TRBD1|TRBV24-1|once
CATSDLRQGFSGELFF
TGTGCCACCAGTGATTTAAGACAGGGATTTTCCGGGGAGCTGTTTTTT
>TRBJ2-2|TRBD2|TRBV7-6|-
CASSSLLLAGNTGELFF
TGTGCCAGCAGCTCCTTACTACTAGCGGGTAACACCGGGGAGCTGTTTTTT
>TRBJ2-7|TRBD1|TRBV18|-
CASSPTGDYEQYF
TGTGCCAGCTCACCGACAGGGGACTACGAGCAGTACTTC
>TRBJ2-3|TRBD2|TRBV19|once
CASSTLAGVGTDTQYF
TGTGCCAGTAGTACACTAGCGGGAGTCGGCACAGATACGCAGTATTTT
>TRBJ2-7|-|TRBV6-2/TRBV6-3|-
CASSYGGAREQYF
TGTGCCAGCAGTTATGGGGGGGCCCGCGAGCAGTACTTC
>TRBJ2-1|TRBD1|TRBV11-3|-
CASSTRQGYNEQFF
TGTGCCAGCAGCACCAGACAGGGCTACAATGAGCAGTTCTTC
>TRBJ2-3|-|TRBV28|-
CASRTESTDTQYF
TGTGCCTCCAGGACAGAGAGCACAGATACGCAGTATTTT
>TRBJ2-1|TRBD2|TRBV7-8|-
CASSLPPGLGGWNEQFF
TGTGCCAGCAGCTTACCTCCGGGACTAGGGGGGTGGAATGAGCAGTTCTTC
>TRBJ2-5|TRBD1|TRBV7-9|few
CASSSLTGTGGSQYF
TGTGCCAGCAGCTCTCTCACCGGGACAGGGGGCTCCCAGTACTTC
>TRBJ2-5|TRBD1|TRBV10-3|-
CAIKGDSRYQETQYF
TGTGCCATCAAGGGGGACAGTCGATACCAAGAGACCCAGTACTTC
>TRBJ1-2|TRBD1|TRBV29-1|few
CSGDGTEHGYTF
TGCAGCGGAGATGGGACAGAACATGGCTACACCTTC
>TRBJ2-5|-|TRBV7-6|-
CASSSTQGGQETQYF
TGTGCCAGCAGCTCGACGCAGGGTGGCCAAGAGACCCAGTACTTC
>TRBJ2-3|-|TRBV7-9|-
CASSQRGTDTQYF
TGTGCCAGCAGTCAACGGGGCACAGATACGCAGTATTTT
>TRBJ2-2|TRBD1|TRBV3-1/TRBV3-2|-
CASSHDRDRGKNTGELFF
TGTGCCAGCAGCCATGACCGGGACAGGGGGAAGAACACCGGGGAGCTGTTTTTT
>TRBJ2-5|TRBD2|TRBV18|-
CASSPDKASGQETQYF
TGTGCCAGCTCACCGGATAAGGCTAGCGGACAAGAGACCCAGTACTTC
>TRBJ2-1|TRBD1|TRBV15|-
CATSRQRPGQGENEQFF
TGTGCCACCAGCAGACAACGACCGGGACAGGGAGAAAATGAGCAGTTCTTC
>TRBJ2-7|TRBD2|TRBV28|-
CASSPHGTSDSYEQYF
TGTGCCAGCAGCCCCCACGGGACTAGTGACTCCTACGAGCAGTACTTC
>TRBJ2-1|TRBD2|TRBV12-5|-
CASGLVLEAGGSNEQFF
TGTGCTAGTGGTTTGGTACTCGAAGCGGGAGGATCAAATGAGCAGTTCTTC
>TRBJ2-7|-|TRBV28|-
CASSTSVYEQYF
TGTGCCAGCAGTACAAGTGTCTACGAGCAGTACTTC
>TRBJ1-4|-|TRBV30|-
CAWTGQVGEKLFF
TGTGCCTGGACGGGACAAGTAGGTGAAAAACTGTTTTTT
>TRBJ2-7|-|TRBV12-3/TRBV12-4|few
CASSRGAYEQYF
TGTGCCAGCAGCCGGGGAGCCTACGAGCAGTACTTC
>TRBJ2-5|TRBD1|TRBV7-9|-
CASSFWTGGQETQYF
TGTGCCAGCAGCTTTTGGACAGGGGGCCAAGAGACCCAGTACTTC
>TRBJ1-1|-|TRBV10-3|-
CAISESGGASEAFF
TGTGCCATCAGTGAGTCGGGGGGGGCTAGTGAAGCTTTCTTT
>TRBJ1-2|-|TRBV6-5|-
CASSYSSMSGDGYTF
TGTGCCAGCAGTTACTCCTCGATGTCGGGGGATGGCTACACCTTC
>TRBJ1-4|-|TRBV25-1|-
CASSVGGYEKLFF
TGTGCCAGCAGTGTCGGGGGATATGAAAAACTGTTTTTT
>TRBJ2-7|-|TRBV28|-
CASTSVLVRQIRDTTYEQYF
TGTGCCAGCACCTCGGTCTTAGTTCGTCAAATCCGGGACACGACCTACGAGCAGTACTTC
>TRBJ2-7|TRBD1|TRBV7-8|-
CASSLAWGTGPYEQYF
TGTGCCAGCAGCTTAGCGTGGGGGACAGGGCCCTACGAGCAGTACTTC
>TRBJ2-7|-|TRBV6-1|-
CASSEPQSGSYEQYF
TGTGCCAGCAGTGAACCCCAGAGCGGATCCTACGAGCAGTACTTC
>TRBJ2-3|TRBD2|TRBV6-5|-
CASSGLAGTDTQYF
TGTGCCAGCTCCGGACTAGCGGGAACAGATACGCAGTATTTT
>TRBJ2-1|-|TRBV5-4|-
CASSLGTPSYNEQFF
TGTGCCAGCAGCTTGGGGACACCTTCCTACAATGAGCAGTTCTTC
>TRBJ2-5|-|TRBV18|-
CASSGLLLGGQETQYF
TGTGCCAGCTCGGGGCTCCTCCTAGGGGGACAAGAGACCCAGTACTTC
>TRBJ2-7|TRBD2|TRBV5-1|-
CASSLGRGDDEQYF
TGCGCCAGCAGCTTGGGTCGGGGGGACGACGAGCAGTACTTC
>TRBJ2-3|-|TRBV11-3|-
CASSPHGTGTDTQYF
TGTGCCAGCAGCCCCCATGGGACTGGCACAGATACGCAGTATTTT
>TRBJ1-1|-|TRBV6-1|-
CASSDPGAPSNTEAFF
TGTGCCAGCAGTGATCCAGGGGCCCCATCGAACACTGAAGCTTTCTTT
>TRBJ2-1|-|TRBV5-5|few
CASSGRTGGLAGVGNEQFF
TGTGCCAGCAGCGGTAGGACAGGGGGCCTAGCGGGAGTGGGCAATGAGCAGTTCTTC
>TRBJ1-3|-|TRBV13|-
CASRGPGASSGNTIYF
TGTGCCAGCAGAGGGCCAGGGGCCTCCTCTGGAAACACCATATATTTT
>TRBJ2-1|-|TRBV6-5|-
CASRNSATTREQFF
TGTGCCAGCAGGAATAGCGCGACAACTAGAGAGCAGTTCTTC
>TRBJ1-2|-|TRBV25-1|once
CASSEYDGRPRDGYTF
TGTGCCAGCAGTGAATACGACGGGCGTCCGCGGGATGGCTACACCTTC
>TRBJ2-5|-|TRBV5-4|-
CASSLGSTSYQETQYF
TGTGCCAGCAGCTTGGGGTCTACCTCGTACCAAGAGACCCAGTACTTC
>TRBJ2-7|-|TRBV7-9|-
CASSPPTREQYF
TGTGCCAGCAGCCCCCCTACGAGGGAGCAGTACTTC
>TRBJ2-7|-|TRBV6-5|few
CASSTGSLSSYEQYF
TGTGCCAGCTCCACCGGGTCACTAAGCTCCTACGAGCAGTACTTC
>TRBJ2-3|TRBD2|TRBV6-2/TRBV6-3|-
CASSYTSGTDTQYF
TGTGCCAGCAGTTATACTAGCGGAACAGATACGCAGTATTTT
>TRBJ1-2|-|TRBV19|few
CASNDRAGVVYGYTF
TGTGCCAGTAACGATCGGGCAGGGGTCGTCTATGGCTACACCTTC
>TRBJ2-7|-|TRBV18|-
CASSLGGGQNEQYF
TGTGCCAGCTCACTAGGAGGCGGGCAGAACGAGCAGTACTTC
>TRBJ2-2|-|TRBV7-6|-
CASSLASLAGELFF
TGTGCCAGCAGCTTAGCTTCACTTGCCGGGGAGCTGTTTTTT
>TRBJ1-2|-|TRBV27|-
CASSPQLGQGESGAYGYTF
TGTGCCAGCAGTCCCCAGTTGGGGCAGGGCGAGTCTGGGGCCTATGGCTACACCTTC
>TRBJ2-3|-|TRBV29-1|-
CSAEFGTQYF
TGCAGCGCAGAATTCGGTACGCAGTATTTT